This TCR beta chain was identified during a study of OX40 agonist ivuxolimab in advanced cancers. Across the study: Participants averaged about 66 years of age (range about 23 to 90) and were around 85% male. Study results and limitations: Those patients achieving a partial response at 0.1-3.0 mg/kg showed among the lowest clonal expansion. At doses 0.1 to 3.0 mg/kg, CD4+ and CD8+ clones expanded.

On this clone itself: Its target is not known.

Germline CDR1 is MDHEN and CDR2 is SYDVKM. This CDR3 spans 14 amino acids. The V and J ends lost 7 bases and 4 bases respectively, with 16 bases between them. Some clones are missing from TCRdb's copy, which holds only in-frame ones; the method was immunoSEQ multiplex PCR. Among about 13,000 clones listed, approximately 85% were seen once. The TCR sequence derives from an adult with an advanced solid tumor such as melanoma, head and neck, liver or kidney cancer. The chain combines TRBV28 with TRBJ1-2; a possible D gene is TRBD1 (6 bases). The starting material was CD4+ or CD8+ T cells sorted from blood, obtained in a trial of the OX40 agonist ivuxolimab. The CDR3 DNA follows: TGTGCCAGCAAACAGGAGGGGGTGGTCTATGGCTACACCTTC. Translated: CASKQEGVVYGYTF.